The TCR beta chain under discussion was sequenced for a study of blood T cell repertoires in COVID-19. Looking at the study overall: COVID-19 samples, acute and convalescent, were from the United States, Italy and Spain. T cells, B-cell-depleted T cells, or PBMCs provided the cDNA or gDNA that served as material.

Seattle participants joined during active infection and were tracked over time. This CDR3 has 15 residues. Germline V lookup: CDR1 SGHNT, CDR2 YYREEE (reference sequence). J was trimmed by 2 bases and V by 1 base; bases with no gene match: 3. In the authors' workflow: Estimation of nucleated cell counts was performed using reference gene primer amplification. The repertoire was sequenced with immunoSEQ multiplex PCR; TCRdb's copy has only in-frame clones and lacks some. V and J calls and clone size are copied from that table; D and trimming were computed from the DNA. The top ten hold around 1.9% of the sample, which has approximately 300,000 clones, roughly 86% seen once.

Sample: peripheral blood. The origin of this receptor is a woman aged 25-40 years with COVID-19, enrolled during active disease. The chain couples TRBV5-4 to TRBJ2-3, with 8 bases aligning to TRBD2. The CDR3 loop is CASSLSGGLTDTQYF. The DNA of the CDR3 is TGTGCCAGCAGCTTGTCGGGGGGGCTCACAGATACGCAGTATTTT.